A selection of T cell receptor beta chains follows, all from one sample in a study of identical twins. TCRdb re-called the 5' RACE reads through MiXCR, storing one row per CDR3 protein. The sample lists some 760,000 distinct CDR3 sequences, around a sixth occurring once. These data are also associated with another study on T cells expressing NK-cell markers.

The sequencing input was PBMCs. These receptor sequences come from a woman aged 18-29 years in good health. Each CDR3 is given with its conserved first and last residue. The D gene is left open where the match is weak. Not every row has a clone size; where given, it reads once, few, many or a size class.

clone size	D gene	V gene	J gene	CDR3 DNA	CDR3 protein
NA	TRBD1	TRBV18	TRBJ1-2	TGTGCCAGCTCACCGGACAGGCTAAATGGCTACACCTTC	CASSPDRLNGYTF
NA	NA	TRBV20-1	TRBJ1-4	TGCAGTGCTAGAGATACCAGGGGAAATGAAAAACTGTTTTTT	CSARDTRGNEKLFF
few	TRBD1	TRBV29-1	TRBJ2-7	TGCAGCGTTGACGACCGGGACAGTAGGAACGAGCAGTACTTC	CSVDDRDSRNEQYF
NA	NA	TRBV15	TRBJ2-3	TGTGCCACCAGCAGAGATCGGGGAGATACGCAGTATTTT	CATSRDRGDTQYF
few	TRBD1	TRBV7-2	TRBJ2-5	TGTGCCAGCAGCCTCGGGACAGGGCCCCAAGAGACCCAGTACTTC	CASSLGTGPQETQYF
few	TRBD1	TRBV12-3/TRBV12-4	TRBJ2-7	TGTGCCAGCAACCGACAGGGGGCCACCTACGAGCAGTACTTC	CASNRQGATYEQYF
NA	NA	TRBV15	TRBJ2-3	TGTGCCACCAGCAGAGGTGCCACAGATACGCAGTATTTT	CATSRGATDTQYF
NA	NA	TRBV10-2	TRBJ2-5	TGCGCCAGCAGTGAGTTGAGCACCCGTTCTGGGACCCAGTACTTC	CASSELSTRSGTQYF
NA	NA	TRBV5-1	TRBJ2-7	TGCGCCAGCAGCACCGAACAGTACGAGCAGTACTTC	CASSTEQYEQYF
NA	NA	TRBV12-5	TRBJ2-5	TGTGCTAGTGGGAAGGGCGGTCGGGTGAAAGAGACCCAGTACTTC	CASGKGGRVKETQYF
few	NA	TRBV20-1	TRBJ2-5	TGCAGTGCTAGTAGCCTAGAACAAGAGACCCAGTACTTC	CSASSLEQETQYF
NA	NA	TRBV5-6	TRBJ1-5	TGTGCCAGCAGCTTTCAAGGGACCCAGCCCCAGCATTTT	CASSFQGTQPQHF
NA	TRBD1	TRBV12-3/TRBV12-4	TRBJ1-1	TGTGCCAGCAGTCCTTTCCGGGACAGGGGGACTGAAGCTTTCTTT	CASSPFRDRGTEAFF
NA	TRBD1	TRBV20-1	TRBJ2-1	TGCAGTGCTGGGGGCGGGACAGGGGTCCCCAATGAGCAGTTCTTC	CSAGGGTGVPNEQFF
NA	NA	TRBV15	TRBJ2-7	TGTGCCACCAGCCGCCAAACAGAGTACGAGCAGTACTTC	CATSRQTEYEQYF
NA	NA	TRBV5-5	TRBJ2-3	TGTGCCAGCACCACGGGGGTCGGGTACCCAGATACGAAGTATTTT	CASTTGVGYPDTKYF
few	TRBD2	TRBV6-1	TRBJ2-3	TGTGCCAGCAGTCTCCCTCGTTCTAGCGGGGACACAGATACGCAGTATTTT	CASSLPRSSGDTDTQYF
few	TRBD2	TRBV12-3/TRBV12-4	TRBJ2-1	TGTGCCAGCAGTTTCGGACTAGCGGGAGAGGAGCAGTTCTTC	CASSFGLAGEEQFF
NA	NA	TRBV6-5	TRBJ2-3	TGTGCCAGCAGTTATGTCGCGGTTGCAGATACGCAGTATTTT	CASSYVAVADTQYF
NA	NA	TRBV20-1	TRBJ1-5	TGCAGTGCTAGACCGACCTCAGGGAAAGGAAATCAGCCCCAGCATTTT	CSARPTSGKGNQPQHF
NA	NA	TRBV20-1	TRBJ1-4	TGCAGTGCTAGAGATAGATCGCGGGCGTCAACTAATGAAAAACTGTTTTTT	CSARDRSRASTNEKLFF
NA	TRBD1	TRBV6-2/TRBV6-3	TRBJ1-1	TGTGCCAGCAGTTACTCCAGGACAGGGAACGTGAACACTGAAGCTTTCTTT	CASSYSRTGNVNTEAFF
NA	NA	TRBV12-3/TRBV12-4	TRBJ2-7	TGTGCCAGCAGCCCATTAGGATGGCTTTTATTGGACTTC	CASSPLGWLLLDF
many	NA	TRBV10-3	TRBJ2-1	TGTGCCATCAAGGACCCTCCCTTGGATGAGCAGTTCTTC	CAIKDPPLDEQFF
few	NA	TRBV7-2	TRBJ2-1	TGTGCCAGCAGCTTAATAGGGAGGTCGTACAATGAGCAGTTCTTC	CASSLIGRSYNEQFF
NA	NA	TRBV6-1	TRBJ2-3	TGTGCCAGCCGGAGGGGGTCCTTCCCTAGCACAGATACGCAGTATTTT	CASRRGSFPSTDTQYF
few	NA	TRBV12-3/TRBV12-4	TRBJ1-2	TGTGCCAGCAGCTTGGTACAGGGCTCAGCTAACTATGGCTACACCTTC	CASSLVQGSANYGYTF
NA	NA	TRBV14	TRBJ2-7	TGTGCCAGCAGCCAAGGGGTTTGGTCCTACGAGCAGTACTTC	CASSQGVWSYEQYF
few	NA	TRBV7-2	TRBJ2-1	TGTGCCAGCACCCCTATCCGAGGGAGGACCCACAATGAGCAGTTCTTC	CASTPIRGRTHNEQFF
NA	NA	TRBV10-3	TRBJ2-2	TGTGCCATCAGCAGGGATCCCGGGGAGCTGTTTTTT	CAISRDPGELFF
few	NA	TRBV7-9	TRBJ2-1	TGTGCCAGCAGCGCCCGTCAGGAAGGGTTCTACAATGAGCAGTTCTTC	CASSARQEGFYNEQFF
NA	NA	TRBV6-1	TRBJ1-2	TGTGCCAGCAGTAGGGACGCAGCTAACTATGGCTACACCTTC	CASSRDAANYGYTF
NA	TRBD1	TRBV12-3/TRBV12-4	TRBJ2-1	TGTGCCAGCACCCTTGACAGGGCCGTTGAGCAGTTCTTC	CASTLDRAVEQFF
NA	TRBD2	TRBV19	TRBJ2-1	TGTGCCAGTAGTATCGAAGCGGGAGGGCTCCATGAGCAGTTCTTC	CASSIEAGGLHEQFF
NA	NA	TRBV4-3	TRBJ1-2	TGCGCCAGCAGCCAAGACAAGGACCGAGTAAGGACCTTC	CASSQDKDRVRTF
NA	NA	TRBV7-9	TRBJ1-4	TGTGCCAGCCAGGGAGCTTATGAAAAACTGTTTTTT	CASQGAYEKLFF
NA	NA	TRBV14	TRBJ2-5	TGTGCCAGCAGCCAAGGCCTAGCGATAGGGGAGACCCAGTACTTC	CASSQGLAIGETQYF
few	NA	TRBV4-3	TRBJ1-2	TGCGCCAGCAGCCAAGATGAGCAGGGTGGCTACACCTTC	CASSQDEQGGYTF
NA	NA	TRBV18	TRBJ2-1	TGTGCCAGCTCACCACCGGTCGCGGCCTCCTACAATGAGCAGTTCTTC	CASSPPVAASYNEQFF
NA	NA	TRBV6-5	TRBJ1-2	TGTGCCAGCGGCGCGACAGAGGGCTACACCTTC	CASGATEGYTF
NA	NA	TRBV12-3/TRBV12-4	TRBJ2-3	TGTGCCAGCAGTTTAAAGGGGGGTACGCAGTATTTT	CASSLKGGTQYF
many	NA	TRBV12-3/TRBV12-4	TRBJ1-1	TGTGCCAGCAGTCACGGTGGAGATATTAACACTGAAGCTTTCTTT	CASSHGGDINTEAFF
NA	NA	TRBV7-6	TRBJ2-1	TGTGCCAGCACCCGCGACTGGGCGGGCCTCAGCTCCTACAATGAGCAGTTCTTC	CASTRDWAGLSSYNEQFF
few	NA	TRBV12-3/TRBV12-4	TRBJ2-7	TGTGCCAGCAGTTCACCTCGACGGGGGATCTACGAGCAGTACTTC	CASSSPRRGIYEQYF
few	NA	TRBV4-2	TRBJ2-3	TGTGCCAGCAGCCAAGAATCAGGGGGGGTTGATACGCAGTATTTT	CASSQESGGVDTQYF
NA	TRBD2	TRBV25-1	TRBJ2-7	TGTGCCAGCAGTGACCATCGGCGGGGGAACCCCTACGAGCAGTACTTC	CASSDHRRGNPYEQYF
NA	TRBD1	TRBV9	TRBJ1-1	TGTGCCAGCAGCGTAGCCAGTGCAGCAGGGGGCACTGAAGCTTTCTTT	CASSVASAAGGTEAFF
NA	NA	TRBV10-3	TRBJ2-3	TGTGCCATCAGTGAGTCGGGGTCCCGCAAGACTACGCAGTATTTT	CAISESGSRKTTQYF
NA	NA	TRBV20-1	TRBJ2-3	TGCAGTGCTCCAATTTCTCGGCATACGCAGTATTTT	CSAPISRHTQYF
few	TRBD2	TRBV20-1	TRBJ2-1	TGCAGTGCTAGAGATGCGGGGGTTTACAATGAGCAGTTCTTC	CSARDAGVYNEQFF
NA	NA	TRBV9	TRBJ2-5	TGTGCCAGCAGCGTAGGCGGGGAAGAGACCCAGTACTTC	CASSVGGEETQYF
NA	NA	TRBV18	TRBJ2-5	TGTGCCAGCTCACCTGGACGGGTTTACCAAGAGACCCAGTACTTC	CASSPGRVYQETQYF
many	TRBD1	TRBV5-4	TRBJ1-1	TGTGCCAGCAGCTCCGGGACAGGGGCCACTGAAGCTTTCTTT	CASSSGTGATEAFF
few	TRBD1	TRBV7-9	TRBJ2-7	TGTGCCGTACAGGGGACACGTCAGAGCTCCTACGAGCAGTACTTC	CAVQGTRQSSYEQYF
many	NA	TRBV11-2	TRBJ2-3	TGTGCCAGCAGCAAAGGACTGCAGTCCTACACAGATACGCAGTATTTT	CASSKGLQSYTDTQYF